This T cell receptor beta chain was profiled in a study of T cell responses to AZD1222 COVID-19 vaccine (dated by TCRdb to 2020 to 2023). In the study overall: A total of just over 230 trial participants underwent TCR sequencing, of whom 200 to 220 had received two doses of AZD1222 and approximately 25 had received two doses of the MenACWY control vaccine. Trial participants were enrolled by age into 18-55, 56-69 and 70-plus year subgroups, with around 150, 28 and 57 TCR-sequenced participants respectively.

The CDR3 regions of human TCRbeta chains were subjected to immunosequencing. The study's processing was this. TCRs in the repertoires were matched against a reference library of SARS-CoV-2-specific TCRs that had been generated with the MIRA antigen-specificity platform. Breadth meant the fraction of unique TCRs that were SARS-CoV-2-associated, whereas depth meant the fraction of total T cells that were SARS-CoV-2-associated. Each spike-specific TCR was assigned to its reactive spike region and to a CD4 or CD8 class using the MIRA data. Log10-transformed breadth and depth values were compared by one-way ANOVA with Sidak's multiple comparisons tests. TCRdb took this table from immuneACCESS and kept in-frame rearrangements with V and J called. Such tables lack part of the clones; where checked against another copy, unresolved V genes explain under half of the gap, and the rest is unexplained. V and J calls and clone size come straight from that table; D and trimming were deduced from the DNA. The sample table contains about 140,000 clones; only one count was recorded for about 89% of them. The top ten hold 7.5% to 9.5% of the sample.

The intended sense of this specimen's time point label: about 28 days (+/-7) after the second vaccine dose. Explained via the paper, the treatment or condition label denotes: meningococcal conjugate vaccine given as trial control. The vaccinee samples were drawn from two UK trials, COV001 and COV002, one of which was a single-blind randomized controlled phase 2/3 trial testing AZD1222 (ChAdOx1 nCoV-19) in healthy adults. For TCRbeta chain sequencing, PBMC samples were collected from trial participants at day 0 and at day 28 after the second dose. On this clone itself: Its antigen remains undetermined. No base quality information exists; no much larger clone differs at one position.

Study-level results and caveats: Reportedly, almost half of the unique spike-specific TCRs recognized epitopes lying outside the regions that are mutated in the B.1.351 and B.1.1.7 variants. Vaccine-associated CD4 TCRs spanned the whole spike protein, with dominant responses in regions 160-218 and 743-854. In the small 56-69-year group, the increase in depth fell short of significance, most likely because of low power. After two AZD1222 doses, spike-specific TCR breadth and depth were significantly higher than at day 0 and than in MenACWY recipients. Because no day 14 peak-response samples were available, the repertoires could be characterized only after the peak T cell response. Conclusions about previously exposed vaccinees are limited because only a handful of AZD1222 recipients were SARS-CoV-2 seropositive at baseline. Participants were mostly white British and included more females than males, and it was suggested by the authors that clonal diversity may have been underestimated.

The germline ends are 11 bases apart after V is trimmed by 2 bases and J by 1 base. The germline V gene yields MNHNS for CDR1 and SASEGT for CDR2. Including cysteine and phenylalanine, the CDR3 has 15 amino acids. Solely the CDR3 DNA is kept, with 45 bases framed from the first base. The material sequenced was peripheral blood, taken 28 days after the second dose of the MenACWY control vaccine. The sequence was obtained from an adult who received the MenACWY meningococcal vaccine as a control. Recombination connected TRBV6-1 to TRBJ2-5; the D element could tentatively be TRBD1 or TRBD2, as 5 bases agree for each. Here the CDR3 is given as CASSELGVGQETQYF. The DNA is TGTGCCAGCAGTGAATTGGGGGTGGGCCAAGAGACCCAGTACTTC.